This entry lists 32 T cell receptor beta chains sequenced from one sample in a study of blood T cell repertoires in COVID-19. Profiling relied on immunoSEQ multiplex PCR, and the TCRdb table lists in-frame clones only, not all of them. The data contain 77,000 or so clones, around 83% of them singletons. What was sequenced was peripheral blood. These receptors were obtained from a woman aged 55-75 years with acute or convalescent COVID-19.

This chain links TRBV2 with TRBJ2-6, with a weak D call TRBD1 (5 bases). Trimming stripped 6 bases from V and 0 bases from J, with 9 bases between. Germline V lookup: CDR1 SNHLY, CDR2 FYNNEI. The CDR3 spans 15 residues. The CDR3 DNA reads TGTGCCAGCAGCCTGGACACCTCTGGGGCCAACGTCCTGACTTTC. Its protein product is CASSLDTSGANVLTF.

The CDR3 nucleotides are TGTGCCAGTACCCAAGGGGGGAACACTGAAGCTTTCTTT. It translates to CASTQGGNTEAFF. The V and J genes are TRBV19 and TRBJ1-1; tentatively, D is TRBD1 (6 bases). The CDR3 has 13 residues. V was pared by 7 bases and J by 1 base, with 10 bases between. From germline, CDR1 is LNHDA and CDR2 SQIVND (reference sequence). The full variable domain, completed using reference TRBV19 and TRBJ1-1, is DGGITQSPKYLFRKEGQNVTLSCEQNLNHDAMYWYRQDPGQGLRLIYYSQIVNDFQKGDIAEGYSVSREKKESFPLTVTSAQKNPTAFYLCASTQGGNTEAFFGQGTRLTVV.

The chain links TRBV5-5 to TRBJ1-5; possibly TRBD1 for D (6 bases). V was shortened by 2 bases and J by 7 bases, with 10 bases between the two germline ends. This CDR3 region has 13 residues. Germline CDR1 and CDR2: SGHKS and YYEKEE (reference sequence). In DNA form, the CDR3 reads TGTGCCAGCAGCTTAGGGGGGGGACAGCCCCAGCATTTT. It codes for CASSLGGGQPQHF. Full variable domain (missing parts from reference TRBV5-5 and TRBJ1-5): DAGVTQSPTHLIKTRGQQVTLRCSPISGHKSVSWYQQVLGQGPQFIFQYYEKEERGRGNFPDRFSARQFPNYSSELNVNALLLGDSALYLCASSLGGGQPQHFGDGTRLSIL.

This clone has a single count. The chain employs TRBV9 and TRBJ2-7, with a tentative D call TRBD2 (7 bases). Trimming removed 6 bases from V and 2 bases from J, with 21 bases in between. CDR3 length equals 16 residues. Germline values: CDR1 SGDLS, CDR2 YYNGEE. The CDR3 sequence is CASIPPWGGATYEQYF. CDR3 bases: TGTGCCAGCATCCCCCCTTGGGGGGGGGCCACCTACGAGCAGTACTTC. Full variable domain (remainder filled in from reference TRBV9 and TRBJ2-7): DSGVTQTPKHLITATGQRVTLRCSPRSGDLSVYWYQQSLDQGLQFLIQYYNGEERAKGNILERFSAQQFPDLHSELNLSSLELGDSALYFCASIPPWGGATYEQYFGPGTRLTVT.

The chain uses TRBV6-5 and TRBJ1-2; D not resolved. The CDR3 runs 15 residues. Per the germline V gene, CDR1 is MNHEY and CDR2 is SVGAGI. V lost 0 bases and J lost 4, with 12 bases in between. CDR3 coding DNA: TGTGCCAGCAGTTACTCCCGGCAGGTATTCTATGGCTACACCTTC. Translated, it gives CASSYSRQVFYGYTF.

This chain joins TRBV5-1 and TRBJ2-3, with D unclear. This CDR3 spans 12 amino acids. Trimming pared 3 bases from V and 11 bases from J, leaving 13 bases between. Germline V gene sequence: CDR1 SGHRS, CDR2 YFSETQ. CDR3 protein: CASSSLGVGQYF. CDR3 DNA sequence: TGCGCCAGCAGCTCGCTTGGAGTAGGGCAGTATTTT.

This clone was counted only a few times. The chain recombines TRBV2 with TRBJ1-6; D uncertain. The germline CDR1 and CDR2 sequences are SNHLY and FYNNEI. The CDR3 runs to 12 residues. Trimming left V 3 bases short and J 9 bases short, with 6 bases between. CDR3 bases: TGTGCCAGCAGTGATCCCGTTTCACCCCTCCACTTT. Protein: CASSDPVSPLHF.

J is TRBJ1-2 and V is TRBV5-1; the match to TRBD1 covers 7 bases. The CDR3 extends over 14 amino acids. V trimming: 1 base; J trimming: 6 bases; junction bases outside the gene matches: 6. CDR1 and CDR2 from the germline V gene are SGHRS and YFSETQ. CDR3 bases: TGCGCCAGCAGCTTGAGGGGGCAGGAAAATGGCTACACCTTC. It is translated as CASSLRGQENGYTF.

The V and J genes are TRBV7-2 and TRBJ2-1; 9 bases agree with TRBD1. Germline V gene data show CDR1 as SGHTA and CDR2 as FQGNSA. The CDR3 has 16 amino acids. V gave up 5 bases and J gave up 9 bases; unmatched junction bases: 14. The CDR3 loop is CASSLPLGTGPGEQFF. For the CDR3, the DNA is TGTGCCAGCAGCCTACCGCTCGGGACAGGGCCAGGTGAGCAGTTCTTC.

This chain connects TRBV15 to TRBJ2-7; D is perhaps TRBD2 (6 bases). CDR1 is LNHNV, CDR2 YYDKDF, per germline (reference sequence). The CDR3 contains 16 residues. V was shortened by 3 bases and J by 0 bases, with 15 bases between the two germline ends. CDR3 sequence (DNA): TGTGCCACCAGCAGGGAGGGACTCACCATCTCCTACGAGCAGTACTTC. Amino acids: CATSREGLTISYEQYF.

This chain connects TRBV7-9 to TRBJ1-6, with unresolved D. Germline loops: CDR1 SEHNR, CDR2 FQNEAQ (reference sequence). V was trimmed by 6 bases and J by 7 bases, leaving 16 bases between them. The CDR3 spans 15 residues. The DNA of the CDR3 is TGTGCCAGCAGGTTGCCTGGGAGCGGCAATTCACCCCTCCACTTT. Residues: CASRLPGSGNSPLHF.

The chain joins TRBV10-3 to TRBJ2-2; weak D call: TRBD2 (5 bases). CDR3 length equals 15 residues. The V and J ends lost 0 bases and 7 bases respectively, with 12 bases between them. Looked up from germline, CDR1 is ENHRY and CDR2 is SYGVKD. CDR3 coding DNA: TGTGCCATCAGTGAGTCGATTGCGGGTAGCGGGGAGCTGTTTTTT. Translating it yields CAISESIAGSGELFF.

This sequence joins TRBV14 and TRBJ1-1, with D unclear. The CDR3 has 14 amino acids. The germline CDR1 and CDR2 sequences are SGHDN and FVKESK. With 4 bases removed from V and 4 bases from J, the gap between germline ends came to 13 bases. The CDR3 DNA follows: TGTGCCAGCAGCCTAAAGAGTGGAGGCACTGAAGCTTTCTTT. This sequence encodes CASSLKSGGTEAFF. Drawing the rest from reference TRBV14 and TRBJ1-1, the complete variable domain is EAGVTQFPSHSVIEKGQTVTLRCDPISGHDNLYWYRRVMGKEIKFLLHFVKESKQDESGMPNNRFLAERTGGTYSTLKVQPAELEDSGVYFCASSLKSGGTEAFFGQGTRLTVV.

The V call is TRBV5-1, the J call TRBJ1-5, with no clear D. Germline loops: CDR1 SGHRS, CDR2 YFSETQ. The CDR3 totals 14 residues. Trimming took off 2 bases at V and 2 bases at J, with 8 bases between the two ends. The CDR3 sequence is CASSFEGGNQPQHF. In DNA, the CDR3 is TGCGCCAGCAGCTTTGAGGGAGGCAATCAGCCCCAGCATTTT.

This rearrangement joins TRBV10-2 to TRBJ1-6; the match to TRBD1 covers 9 bases. The CDR3 runs to 16 residues. Unmatched junction bases numbered 9, after V lost 5 bases and J lost 7 bases. CDR1 is WSHSY, CDR2 SAAADI, per germline. The DNA for the CDR3 is TGCGCCAGCAGTTTCGGCTCCGGGACAGGGAATTCACCCCTCCACTTT. Its protein is CASSFGSGTGNSPLHF.

For this clone: One end of the junction is discordant with germline, which a read error may explain. The rearrangement uses TRBV5-4 and TRBJ1-2; D remains ambiguous. From germline, CDR1 is SGHNT and CDR2 YYREEE (reference sequence). The CDR3 spans 11 residues. The CDR3 DNA reads as TGTGCCAGCAGCTTGGATGACACCCGAGCCTTC. Translation gives CASSLDDTRAF.

The CDR3 bases are TGCAGCGTGGAGGTTTTCTATGGCTACACCTTC. It yields the protein CSVEVFYGYTF. This chain links TRBV29-1 with TRBJ1-2; D gene unclear. V was pared by 6 bases and J by 4 bases, with 9 bases between. This CDR3 has 11 amino acids. Per the germline V gene, CDR1 is SQVTM and CDR2 is ANQGSEA.

The chain joins TRBV4-1 to TRBJ2-7; the match to TRBD1 covers 8 bases. The CDR3 loop spans 16 amino acids. Germline values: CDR1 MGHRA, CDR2 YSYEKL. J gave up 3 bases and V 0 bases, and 7 bases lay outside the gene matches. CDR3 region: CASSQDPTGDGYEQYF. CDR3 DNA: TGCGCCAGCAGCCAAGACCCGACAGGGGATGGCTACGAGCAGTACTTC.

The chain uses TRBV7-9 and TRBJ1-4; the match to TRBD1 covers 7 bases. Germline loops: CDR1 SEHNR, CDR2 FQNEAQ (reference sequence). Trimming removed 3 bases from V and 0 bases from J; junction bases left unmatched: 1. This CDR3 spans 15 amino acids. This chain's CDR3 is CASSLGQSTNEKLFF. For the CDR3, the DNA is TGTGCCAGCAGCTTGGGACAGTCAACTAATGAAAAACTGTTTTTT.

The V call is TRBV29-1, the J call TRBJ1-4, with D tentatively TRBD1 (5 bases). The CDR3 has 12 residues. The V and J ends lost 1 base and 7 bases respectively, with 7 bases between them. Germline CDR1 and CDR2: SQVTM and ANQGSEA. CDR3 amino acids: CSVEVQGEKLFF. CDR3 sequence (DNA): TGCAGCGTTGAAGTCCAGGGTGAAAAACTGTTTTTT. Combining the CDR3 with reference TRBV29-1 and TRBJ1-4 gives the whole variable domain SAVISQKPSRDICQRGTSLTIQCQVDSQVTMMFWYRQQPGQSLTLIATANQGSEATYESGFVIDKFPISRPNLTFSTLTVSNMSPEDSSIYLCSVEVQGEKLFFGSGTQLSVL.

A word on this clone: A read error may be the cause here, since a much bigger clone is one base away. Other DNA sequences of this sample code for an identical CDR3. As DNA, the CDR3 is TGTGCCAGCAGGGGACTAGCGGACACCGGGGAGCTGTTTTTT. This encodes CASRGLADTGELFF. The rearrangement uses TRBV3-1 (or the pseudogene TRBV3-2) and TRBJ2-2; 11 nucleotides agree with TRBD2. CDR1 is LGHDT and CDR2 is YNNKEL in the germline V gene (reference sequence). V lost 6 bases to trimming and J lost 3 bases; unmatched junction nucleotides: 0. The CDR3 covers 14 residues.

The genes are TRBV19 and TRBJ2-3, with D possibly being TRBD1 (6 bases). This CDR3 spans 14 amino acids. The V and J ends lost 5 bases and 6 bases respectively, with 15 bases between them. The germline CDR1 and CDR2 sequences are LNHDA and SQIVND (reference sequence). CDR3 amino acids: CASSADSLTDTQYF. The CDR3 nucleotides are TGTGCCAGTAGTGCGGACAGTCTCACGGATACGCAGTATTTT. The entire variable domain, with the rest obtained from reference TRBV19 and TRBJ2-3, is as follows: DGGITQSPKYLFRKEGQNVTLSCEQNLNHDAMYWYRQDPGQGLRLIYYSQIVNDFQKGDIAEGYSVSREKKESFPLTVTSAQKNPTAFYLCASSADSLTDTQYFGPGTRLTVL.

This rearrangement joins TRBV18 to TRBJ1-1; a possible D gene is TRBD1 (5 bases). CDR3 length: 13 amino acids. Germline CDR1 KGHSH, CDR2 LQKENI. The germline V and J ends were trimmed by 6 bases and 3 bases, with 11 bases remaining between them. The CDR3 nucleotides are TGTGCCAGCTCGGCGGGGGGAGACACTGAAGCTTTCTTT. Its translation: CASSAGGDTEAFF.

The V and J genes are TRBV5-1 and TRBJ1-6, with a weak D call TRBD1 (5 bases). The germline V and J ends were trimmed by 4 bases and 6 bases, with 14 bases remaining between them. The CDR3 is 15 residues long. Per germline, CDR1 SGHRS and CDR2 YFSETQ. The CDR3 protein is CASSREGAGNSPLHF. CDR3 nucleotide sequence: TGCGCCAGCAGCCGAGAAGGGGCAGGTAATTCACCCCTCCACTTT.

The chain uses TRBV6-5 and TRBJ2-3, with a tentative D call TRBD2 (6 bases). Germline-derived CDR1 and CDR2 are MNHEY and SVGAGI. The CDR3 extends over 16 amino acids. Trimming shortened V by 2 bases and J by 4 bases, and 16 bases separated the two germline ends. CDR3 sequence: CASSYGGLLNADTQYF. The CDR3 coding sequence is TGTGCCAGCAGTTACGGCGGACTACTCAACGCAGATACGCAGTATTTT.

J is TRBJ1-4 and V is TRBV2; 7 nucleotides match TRBD1. The CDR3 contains 16 residues. CDR1 is SNHLY, CDR2 FYNNEI, per germline. Trimming removed 4 bases from V and 7 bases from J; junction bases left unmatched: 12. The CDR3 bases are TGTGCCAGCAGTGGTGACAGGGTAACCTCTGGTGAAAAACTGTTTTTT. Its protein product is CASSGDRVTSGEKLFF.

The chain couples TRBV20-1 to TRBJ1-2; D is perhaps TRBD1 (6 bases). The CDR3 is made up of 15 amino acids. Between the trimmed V and J ends, which lost 3 bases and 4 bases, there was a span of 18 bases. The germline V gene has CDR1 DFQATT and CDR2 SNEGSKA (reference sequence). The CDR3 DNA follows: TGCAGTGCTAGTGGGGAGGGGGTTAGAGGCTATGGCTACACCTTC. This encodes CSASGEGVRGYGYTF.

V is TRBV11-2 and J is TRBJ1-4; perhaps TRBD1 as D (6 bases). CDR1 is SGHAT and CDR2 is FQNNGV in the germline V gene. V was pared by 4 bases and J by 4 bases, with 16 bases between. The CDR3 contains 16 residues. Written as DNA, the CDR3 is TGTGCCAGCAGCTCGCGACCGACAGGTCTTAATGAAAAACTGTTTTTT. Protein sequence: CASSSRPTGLNEKLFF.

This clone occurred a few times. The chain is built from TRBV4-2 and TRBJ2-7; D call uncertain. CDR1 and CDR2 from the germline V gene are LGHNA and YNFKEQ. The CDR3 is 15 residues long. Between the trimmed V and J ends, which lost 0 bases and 5 bases, there was a span of 14 bases. In DNA, the CDR3 is TGTGCCAGCAGCCAAGAATCTAACCCTTTCCACGAGCAGTACTTC. It translates to CASSQESNPFHEQYF.

The J gene is TRBJ2-3, the V gene TRBV18, with 8 bases lining up with TRBD1. The CDR3 runs to 17 residues. The germline CDR1 and CDR2 sequences are KGHSH and LQKENI. Trimming took 0 bases from V and 6 from J; bases not matched to a gene: 11. As DNA, the CDR3 is TGTGCCAGCTCACCACCGCTTGCCAGGGGGCCCTGGGATACGCAGTATTTT. It translates to CASSPPLARGPWDTQYF.

The rearrangement uses TRBV5-1 and TRBJ1-4; D is undetermined. The CDR3 sequence is 14 residues long. Germline CDR1 SGHRS, CDR2 YFSETQ. Trimming removed 2 bases from V and 3 bases from J, with 8 bases in between. The DNA for the CDR3 is TGCGCCAGCAGCTTCTCGGGGTCTAATGAAAAACTGTTTTTT. This gives the protein CASSFSGSNEKLFF.

The chain has TRBV9 and TRBJ2-3, with 8 bases lining up with TRBD2. V gave up 1 base and J gave up 1 base; unmatched junction bases: 2. The length of the CDR3 is 15 residues. Germline-derived CDR1 and CDR2 are SGDLS and YYNGEE. CDR3 bases: TGTGCCAGCAGCGTATGGCGGGGGGGCACAGATACGCAGTATTTT. Its translation is CASSVWRGGTDTQYF. The full variable domain, completed using reference TRBV9 and TRBJ2-3, is DSGVTQTPKHLITATGQRVTLRCSPRSGDLSVYWYQQSLDQGLQFLIQYYNGEERAKGNILERFSAQQFPDLHSELNLSSLELGDSALYFCASSVWRGGTDTQYFGPGTRLTVL.